This T cell receptor (beta chain) derives from a study of cytomegalovirus exposure and HLA in healthy donors. With 60 Vbeta and 13 Jbeta primers, the PCR was carried out. Method: immunoSEQ multiplex PCR; TCRdb's copy keeps in-frame clones and lacks some. The repertoire has roughly 200,000 clones, roughly 13% of them found once; the top ten carry 7.8%. The source material was PBMCs. The TCR originated in a man aged 50 or older in good health and CMV-seropositive.

This chain's CDR3 is CASSRVGPYEQYF. CDR3 nucleotide sequence: TGTGCCAGCTCACGCGTGGGCCCCTACGAGCAGTACTTC. The chain uses TRBV18 and TRBJ2-7; unclear D gene. Trimming shortened V by 4 bases and J by 2 bases, and 9 bases separated the two germline ends. The germline V gene has CDR1 KGHSH and CDR2 LQKENI. There are 13 residues in the CDR3.